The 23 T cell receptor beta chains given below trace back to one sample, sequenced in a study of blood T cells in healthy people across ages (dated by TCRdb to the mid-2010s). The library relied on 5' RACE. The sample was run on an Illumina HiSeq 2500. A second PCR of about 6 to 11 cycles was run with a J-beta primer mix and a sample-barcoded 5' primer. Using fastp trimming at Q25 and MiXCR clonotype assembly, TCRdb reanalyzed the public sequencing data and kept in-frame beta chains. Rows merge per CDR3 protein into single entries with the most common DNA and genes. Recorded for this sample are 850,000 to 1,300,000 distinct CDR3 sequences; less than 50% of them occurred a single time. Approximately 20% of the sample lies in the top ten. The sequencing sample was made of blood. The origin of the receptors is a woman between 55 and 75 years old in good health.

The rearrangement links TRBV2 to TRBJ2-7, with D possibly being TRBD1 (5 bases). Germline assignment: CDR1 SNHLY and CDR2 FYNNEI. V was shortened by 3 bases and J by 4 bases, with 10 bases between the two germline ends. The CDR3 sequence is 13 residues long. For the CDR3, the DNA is TGTGCCAGCAGTGAGCTCAGGGCGTACGAGCAGTACTTC. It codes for CASSELRAYEQYF.

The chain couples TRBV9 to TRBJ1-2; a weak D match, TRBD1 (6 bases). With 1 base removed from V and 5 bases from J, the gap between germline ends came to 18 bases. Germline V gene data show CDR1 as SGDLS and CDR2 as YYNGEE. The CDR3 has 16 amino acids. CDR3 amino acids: CASSVSHRVVTYGYTF. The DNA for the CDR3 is TGTGCCAGCAGCGTATCCCACAGGGTGGTGACGTATGGCTACACCTTC.

The CDR3 sequence is CASSFSGQEKNEQFF. The CDR3 DNA is TGCGCCAGCAGCTTCTCAGGACAGGAAAAAAATGAGCAGTTCTTC. The rearrangement links TRBV5-1 to TRBJ2-1; TRBD1 agrees at 7 bases. Germline CDR1 is SGHRS and CDR2 is YFSETQ. The V segment lost 2 bases and the J segment 7 bases; nucleotides outside the gene matches: 9. The CDR3 has 15 residues.

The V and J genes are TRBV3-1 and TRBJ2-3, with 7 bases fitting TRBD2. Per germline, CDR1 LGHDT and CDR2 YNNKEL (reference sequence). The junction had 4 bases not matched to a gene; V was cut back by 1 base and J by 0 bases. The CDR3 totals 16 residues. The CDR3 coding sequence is TGTGCCAGCAGCCAAGTGCTAGCGGTTAGCACAGATACGCAGTATTTT. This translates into CASSQVLAVSTDTQYF.

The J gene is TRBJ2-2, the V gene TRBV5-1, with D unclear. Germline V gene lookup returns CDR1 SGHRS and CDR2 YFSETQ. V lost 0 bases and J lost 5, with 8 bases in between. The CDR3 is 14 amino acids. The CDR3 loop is CASSLDLVTGELFF. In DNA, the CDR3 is TGCGCCAGCAGCTTGGATTTGGTTACCGGGGAGCTGTTTTTT.

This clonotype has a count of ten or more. DNA of the CDR3: TGTGCCAGCAGCCGGACGCTTCAAGAGACCCAGTACTTC. Amino acid sequence: CASSRTLQETQYF. The chain carries TRBV4-2 and TRBJ2-5; D remains ambiguous. Germline V gene data show CDR1 as LGHNA and CDR2 as YNFKEQ. The CDR3 has 13 amino acids. With 4 bases removed from V and 2 bases from J, the gap between germline ends came to 8 bases.

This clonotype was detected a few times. In DNA form, the CDR3 reads TGTGCCAGCAGTTTAGCGGACTTGATTTTGAACACTGAAGCTTTCTTT. Its translation is CASSLADLILNTEAFF. The chain has TRBV12-3 or TRBV12-4 and TRBJ1-1; D is uncertain. CDR3 length: 16 residues. The V end was cut by 0 bases, the J end by 0 bases, with 11 bases between.

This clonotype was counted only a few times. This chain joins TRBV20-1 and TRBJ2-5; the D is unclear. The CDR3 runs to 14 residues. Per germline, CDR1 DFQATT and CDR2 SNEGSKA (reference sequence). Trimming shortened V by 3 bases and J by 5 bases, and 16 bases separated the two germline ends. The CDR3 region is CSARPRPDGETQYF. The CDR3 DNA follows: TGCAGTGCTAGGCCTCGACCTGATGGGGAGACCCAGTACTTC.

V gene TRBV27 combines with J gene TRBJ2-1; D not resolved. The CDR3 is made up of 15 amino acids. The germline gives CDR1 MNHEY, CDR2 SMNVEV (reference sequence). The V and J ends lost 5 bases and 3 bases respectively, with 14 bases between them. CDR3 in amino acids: CASSLLGLIYNEQFF. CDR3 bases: TGTGCCAGCAGTCTCCTGGGCCTAATCTACAATGAGCAGTTCTTC.

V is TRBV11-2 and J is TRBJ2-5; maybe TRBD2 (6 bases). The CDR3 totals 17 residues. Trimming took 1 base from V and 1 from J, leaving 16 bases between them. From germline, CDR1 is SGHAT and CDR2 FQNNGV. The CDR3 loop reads CASSLGRLAGSQETQYF. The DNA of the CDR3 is TGTGCCAGCAGCTTAGGACGGCTGGCGGGGAGCCAAGAGACCCAGTACTTC.

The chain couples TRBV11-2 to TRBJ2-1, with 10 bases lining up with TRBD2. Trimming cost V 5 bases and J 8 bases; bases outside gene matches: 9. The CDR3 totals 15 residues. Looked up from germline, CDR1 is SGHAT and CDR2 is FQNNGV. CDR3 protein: CASSPMTSGFYEQFF. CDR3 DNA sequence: TGTGCCAGCAGCCCCATGACTAGCGGGTTCTATGAGCAGTTCTTC.

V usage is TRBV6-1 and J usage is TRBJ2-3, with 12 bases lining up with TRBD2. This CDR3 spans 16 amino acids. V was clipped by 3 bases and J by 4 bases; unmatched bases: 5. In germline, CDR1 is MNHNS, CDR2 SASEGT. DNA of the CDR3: TGTGCCAGCAGTGATTGGACTAGCGGGACTGCAGATACGCAGTATTTT. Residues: CASSDWTSGTADTQYF.

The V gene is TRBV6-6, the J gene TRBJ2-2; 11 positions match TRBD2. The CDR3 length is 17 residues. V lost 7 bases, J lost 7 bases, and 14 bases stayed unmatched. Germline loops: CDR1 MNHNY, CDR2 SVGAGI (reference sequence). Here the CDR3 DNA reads TGTGCCAGCACACAAACCCGGGGACTAGCGGAGGGCGGGGAGCTGTTTTTT. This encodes CASTQTRGLAEGGELFF.

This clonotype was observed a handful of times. CDR3 residues: CASSPRPWGVQETQYF. The CDR3 bases are TGTGCCAGCAGTCCCCGGCCCTGGGGGGTCCAAGAGACCCAGTACTTC. The rearrangement uses TRBV27 and TRBJ2-5; maybe TRBD2 (6 bases). Between the trimmed V and J ends, which lost 5 bases and 1 base, there was a span of 17 bases. Looked up from germline, CDR1 is MNHEY and CDR2 is SMNVEV (reference sequence). This CDR3 has 16 residues.

CDR3 DNA sequence: TGTGCCAGCAGTGGGAGGGCGGGGGAGCTGTTTTTT. As protein: CASSGRAGELFF. The chain uses TRBV9 and TRBJ2-2; 7 nucleotides agree with TRBD2. The V and J ends lost 5 bases and 8 bases, in that order; junction bases with no gene match: 3. Germline V CDR1 and CDR2: SGDLS, YYNGEE. The CDR3 loop spans 12 amino acids.

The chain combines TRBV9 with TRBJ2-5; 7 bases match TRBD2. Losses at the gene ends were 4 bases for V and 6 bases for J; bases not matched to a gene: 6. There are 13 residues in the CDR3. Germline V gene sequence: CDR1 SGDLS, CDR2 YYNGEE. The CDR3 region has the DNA TGTGCCAGCAGCTCCGGGACTATGAAGACCCAGTACTTC. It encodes CASSSGTMKTQYF.

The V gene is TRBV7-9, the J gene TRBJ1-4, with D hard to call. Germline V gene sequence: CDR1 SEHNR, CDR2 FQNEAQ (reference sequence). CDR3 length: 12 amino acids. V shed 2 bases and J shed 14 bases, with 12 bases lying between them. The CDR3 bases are TGTGCCAGCAGCTTAACGTCTGGGAAGCTGTTTTTT. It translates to CASSLTSGKLFF. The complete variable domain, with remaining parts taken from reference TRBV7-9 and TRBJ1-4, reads DTGVSQNPRHKITKRGQNVTFRCDPISEHNRLYWYRQTLGQGPEFLTYFQNEAQLEKSRLLSDRFSAERPKGSFSTLEIQRTEQGDSAMYLCASSLTSGKLFFGSGTQLSVL.

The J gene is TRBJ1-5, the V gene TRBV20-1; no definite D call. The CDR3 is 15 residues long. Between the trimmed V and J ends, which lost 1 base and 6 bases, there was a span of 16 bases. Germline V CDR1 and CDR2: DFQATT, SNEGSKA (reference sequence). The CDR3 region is CSARGTGRVGQPQHF. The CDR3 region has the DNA TGCAGTGCTAGAGGTACTGGCCGGGTGGGTCAGCCCCAGCATTTT.

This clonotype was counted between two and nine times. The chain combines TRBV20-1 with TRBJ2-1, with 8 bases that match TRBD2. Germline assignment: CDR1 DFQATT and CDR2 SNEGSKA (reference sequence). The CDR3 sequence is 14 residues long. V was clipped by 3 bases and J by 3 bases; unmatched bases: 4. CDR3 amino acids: CSARGREVYNEQFF. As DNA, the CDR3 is TGCAGTGCTAGGGGGCGGGAGGTCTACAATGAGCAGTTCTTC.

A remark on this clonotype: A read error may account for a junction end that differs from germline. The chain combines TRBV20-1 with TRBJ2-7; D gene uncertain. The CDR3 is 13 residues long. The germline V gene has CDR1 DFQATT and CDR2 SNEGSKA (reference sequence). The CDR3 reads CSARTLSNYEQYF. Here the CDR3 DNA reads TGTAGTGCTAGAACCCTATCCAACTACGAGCAGTACTTC.

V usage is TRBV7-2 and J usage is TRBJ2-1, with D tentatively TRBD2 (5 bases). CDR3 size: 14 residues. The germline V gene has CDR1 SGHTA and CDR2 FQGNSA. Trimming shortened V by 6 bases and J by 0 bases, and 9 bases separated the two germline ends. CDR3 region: CASSKRSSYNEQFF. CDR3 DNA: TGTGCCAGCAGTAAGCGGAGCTCCTACAATGAGCAGTTCTTC. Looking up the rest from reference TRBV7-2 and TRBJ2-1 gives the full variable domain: GAGVSQSPSNKVTEKGKDVELRCDPISGHTALYWYRQSLGQGLEFLIYFQGNSAPDKSGLPSDRFSAERTGGSVSTLTIQRTQQEDSAVYLCASSKRSSYNEQFFGPGTRLTVL.

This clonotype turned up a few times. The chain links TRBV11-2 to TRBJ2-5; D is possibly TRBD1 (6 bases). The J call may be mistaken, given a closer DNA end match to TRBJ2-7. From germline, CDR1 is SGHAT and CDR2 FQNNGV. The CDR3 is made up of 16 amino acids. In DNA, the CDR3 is TGTGCCAGCAGCACCCAGCCTGACAGGTCTACCTACGAGCAGTACTTC. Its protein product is CASSTQPDRSTYEQYF.

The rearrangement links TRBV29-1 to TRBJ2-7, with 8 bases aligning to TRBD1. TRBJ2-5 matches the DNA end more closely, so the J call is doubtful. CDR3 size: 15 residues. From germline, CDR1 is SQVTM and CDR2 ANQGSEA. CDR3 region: CSVDARDRGWLTQYF. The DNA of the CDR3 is TGCAGCGTTGATGCTCGAGACAGGGGCTGGCTGACCCAGTACTTC.